These 13 T cell receptor beta chains were all obtained from the same sample, sequenced in a study of fetal regulatory T cell absence and autoimmunity. Only in-frame clones appear in the TCRdb table, and some are missing; sequencing was by immunoSEQ multiplex PCR. The repertoire consists of 95,000 to 100,000 clones, with roughly 70% occurring once and the leading ten covering approximately 1.9%. Material for sequencing was pancreas tissue. The receptors come from a male donor with IPEX syndrome.

This chain connects TRBV2 to TRBJ2-7; TRBD1 matches 9 bases. This CDR3 is built from 13 residues. Germline values: CDR1 SNHLY, CDR2 FYNNEI. Trimming took 4 bases from V and 7 from J; bases not matched to a gene: 5. The CDR3 is CASSVQGAGEQYF. The CDR3, as DNA: TGTGCCAGCAGTGTACAGGGGGCGGGAGAGCAGTACTTC.

The chain recombines TRBV9 with TRBJ2-1; 10 bases map to TRBD2. The CDR3 runs to 19 residues. V lost 0 bases, J lost 0 bases, and 9 bases stayed unmatched. Germline values: CDR1 SGDLS, CDR2 YYNGEE. The CDR3 DNA reads as TGTGCCAGCAGCGTAGGGTATCCTAGCGGGGGAATCTCCTACAATGAGCAGTTCTTC. Translation: CASSVGYPSGGISYNEQFF.

The J gene is TRBJ2-3, the V gene TRBV5-8; 10 positions agree with TRBD2. After removal of 2 bases from V and 2 bases from J, the junction contained 8 bases not matched to a gene. This CDR3 is built from 17 residues. Germline V lookup: CDR1 SGHTS, CDR2 YDEGEE. The CDR3, as DNA: TGTGCCAGCAGCTTACATCGGACTAGCGGAAACACAGATACGCAGTATTTT. The encoded protein is CASSLHRTSGNTDTQYF.

The chain is built from TRBV13 and TRBJ2-3; tentatively, D is TRBD2 (5 bases). V was trimmed by 5 bases and J by 0 bases, leaving 9 bases between them. Germline V lookup: CDR1 PRHDT, CDR2 FYEKMQ (reference sequence). The CDR3 has 14 amino acids. The CDR3 is CASSREPSTDTQYF. The CDR3 bases are TGTGCCAGCAGCCGGGAACCTAGCACAGATACGCAGTATTTT.

V gene TRBV5-1 combines with J gene TRBJ2-2, with 7 bases lining up with TRBD1. V lost 1 base and J lost 7; bases outside the gene matches: 10. Per germline, CDR1 SGHRS and CDR2 YFSETQ. This CDR3 has 16 amino acids. CDR3: CASSLSVRGRGGELFF. CDR3 in DNA: TGCGCCAGCAGCTTGTCCGTCAGGGGGAGAGGCGGGGAGCTGTTTTTT.

This clone came up a few times. The V call is TRBV5-1, the J call TRBJ2-7; D possibly corresponds to TRBD2 (7 bases). The CDR3 runs 15 residues. Germline CDR1 is SGHRS and CDR2 is YFSETQ. V was clipped by 0 bases and J by 0 bases, with 10 bases between them. The chain's CDR3 is CASSLGGGRSYEQYF. In nucleotides, the CDR3 is TGCGCCAGCAGCTTGGGCGGGGGCCGCTCCTACGAGCAGTACTTC.

This chain joins TRBV5-1 and TRBJ2-7; the D call may be TRBD1 or TRBD2 (6 bases each). The CDR3 covers 16 residues. The ends were cut back, 4 bases at V and 0 bases at J, with 17 bases in the middle. Germline V CDR1 and CDR2: SGHRS, YFSETQ. This CDR3 is CASSRKLGGSSYEQYF. The CDR3 nucleotides read TGCGCCAGCAGCCGGAAACTAGGGGGGAGCTCCTACGAGCAGTACTTC.

The chain recombines TRBV10-3 with TRBJ2-7; D perhaps matches TRBD2 (5 bases). Germline CDR1 is ENHRY and CDR2 is SYGVKD. This CDR3 spans 14 amino acids. V was clipped by 0 bases and J by 3 bases, with 9 bases between them. The DNA for the CDR3 is TGTGCCATCAGTGAGTCTGTGGAGGTCTACGAGCAGTACTTC. Protein product: CAISESVEVYEQYF.

The V gene is TRBV5-5, the J gene TRBJ1-6; D is unclear. V lost 0 bases and J lost 9, with 10 bases in between. This CDR3 contains 14 residues. Germline V gene data show CDR1 as SGHKS and CDR2 as YYEKEE (reference sequence). CDR3 DNA sequence: TGTGCCAGCAGCTTGGCAGTTGAAGGTTCACCCCTCCACTTT. This translates into CASSLAVEGSPLHF.

The chain couples TRBV19 to TRBJ2-7; TRBD1 aligns across 8 bases. Trimming cost V 9 bases and J 2 bases; bases outside gene matches: 6. Germline CDR1 LNHDA, CDR2 SQIVND (reference sequence). The CDR3 has 13 amino acids. The DNA for the CDR3 is TGTGCCAGCGGGACAGGTCCTACCTACGAGCAGTACTTC. Translation gives CASGTGPTYEQYF.

The chain recombines TRBV7-8 with TRBJ2-4; D is uncertain. This CDR3 contains 15 residues. V lost 5 bases and J lost 6, with 17 bases in between. CDR1 and CDR2 from the germline V gene are SGHVS and FQNEAQ. As DNA, the CDR3 is TGTGCCAGCAGCCCCCTTTGGGGTTCGGGAAACATTCAGTACTTC. Amino acids: CASSPLWGSGNIQYF.

The chain couples TRBV5-1 to TRBJ1-3; D not certain. Germline V gene data show CDR1 as SGHRS and CDR2 as YFSETQ. This CDR3 spans 14 amino acids. The V gene lost 2 bases and the J gene lost 0 bases, with 6 bases spanning the gap. CDR3 protein: CASSLGSSGNTIYF. The CDR3 DNA is TGCGCCAGCAGCTTAGGAAGCTCTGGAAACACCATATATTTT.

This chain uses TRBV9 with TRBJ2-5; 8 nucleotides line up with TRBD1. The junction had 11 bases not matched to a gene; V was cut back by 6 bases and J by 1 base. This CDR3 is built from 16 residues. Germline V gene lookup returns CDR1 SGDLS and CDR2 YYNGEE. The CDR3 is CASKYAWDRLQETQYF. CDR3 DNA: TGTGCCAGCAAGTATGCCTGGGACAGGCTCCAAGAGACCCAGTACTTC.